This T cell receptor beta chain was sequenced during a study of blood T cells in healthy people across ages (dated by TCRdb to between 2014 and 2016). Study-level background: In model experiments, template switching captured roughly one uniquely barcoded TCR beta cDNA molecule for every two T cells. Age-related changes in TCR beta repertoire diversity were measured in the study by deep sequencing normalized with unique cDNA molecular identifiers. Donors were grouped into four age groups: young (average 16 years), middle-aged (over 35), aged (over 55) and long-lived (about 82). To avoid experimental bias, donors of different ages were randomly spread across the sequencing lanes. Using the same blood draw, the study looked at two additional independent replicas of 1 million unique cDNA reads for two donors, one aged 18 to 30 and the other aged 80 or older.

Overall study outcomes, separate from this receptor: There was a strong correlation between observed TCR beta diversity and the percentage of naive T cells measured by flow cytometry. Compared with the aged group, the long-lived group had more naive CD4+ T cells, fewer expanded clones and increased TCR diversity, suggesting age selection. Observed TCR beta diversity per million T cells fell roughly linearly with age, and a significant reduction was already apparent by age roughly 40. Because profiling used bulk unsorted PBMCs, naive and antigen-experienced compartments could not be compared conclusively. Because donor CMV infection status was unknown, age-related changes in expanded clonotypes were potentially confounded. Estimates of total diversity based on one million sequenced T cells were regarded as lower bounds and as underestimates.

Systemically healthy Caucasian individuals from Russia, approximately 39 in total and aged roughly 6 to 100 years, were included as donors. Each donor gave around 9.8 milliliters of peripheral blood, collected into EDTA-treated Vacutainer tubes. Ficoll-Paque density-gradient centrifugation was used to isolate PBMCs, with at least 6 million obtained per sample. Total RNA, at least 6 micrograms per sample, was extracted from PBMCs with Trizol reagent. The percentages of naive CD45RAhigh/CD27high T cells were determined by flow cytometry on a PBMC aliquot from every donor. Library preparation used 5' RACE. Instrument used: Illumina HiSeq 2500. The second PCR ran for roughly 6 to 11 cycles and used a J-beta primer mix along with a sample-barcoded 5' primer. A unique molecular identifier was introduced onto each TCR beta cDNA molecule by a template-switch 5' adaptor carrying 12 random nucleotides. Each sample yielded at least 3 million CDR3-containing paired-end reads. All of the RNA was converted into first-strand cDNA using the Mint cDNA synthesis kit, with a TRBC-specific oligonucleotide serving as the primer. All cDNA was treated with uracil-DNA glycosylase and then went through a first 18-cycle PCR with the universal primers M1SS and BC2_uni_R. From the authors' description of their analysis: For normalization, 1 million high-quality reads, each with a distinct molecular identifier, were randomly selected from each sample. Reads sharing molecular identifiers were discarded rather than binned into consensus sequences. MiTCR, run with a Q25 quality threshold and the strictest error-elimination algorithm, handled CDR3 identification, clonotype clustering and error correction. A nonparametric unseen species model using Euler transformation provided a lower-bound estimate of total TCR beta diversity. TCRdb reanalyzed the raw reads on its own, using fastp at Q25 for trimming and MiXCR for clone calling, and kept in-frame beta chains. For every CDR3 protein sequence, its rows merge into one entry that carries the most common genes and DNA. V and J calls and clone size were set by TCRdb, not the authors. The sample data list fewer than 2,000,000 distinct CDR3 sequences, and around 35% of these were observed just once. The top ten clonotypes cover about 11% of the sample.

Only a few counts were recorded for this clonotype. Its antigen target is currently unknown. No per-base quality is available; no much larger clone lies one base away. V and J lose 7 bases and 1 base, and a span of 18 bases separates them. The germline V gene (reference sequence) provides CDR1 SEHNR and CDR2 FQNEAQ. The CDR3, from cysteine to phenylalanine, totals 16 residues. Of the read, only the CDR3 DNA is kept; its 48 bases are in frame from base 1. Sequenced sample: blood. The sequence is built from TRBV7-9 and TRBJ2-3, with the D segment identity uncertain. This TCR was recovered from a woman aged 30 to 39 in good health. The CDR3 loop reads CASTSWVGTRTDTQYF. Here is the DNA: TGTGCCAGCACCTCCTGGGTGGGTACGCGCACAGATACGCAGTATTTT.